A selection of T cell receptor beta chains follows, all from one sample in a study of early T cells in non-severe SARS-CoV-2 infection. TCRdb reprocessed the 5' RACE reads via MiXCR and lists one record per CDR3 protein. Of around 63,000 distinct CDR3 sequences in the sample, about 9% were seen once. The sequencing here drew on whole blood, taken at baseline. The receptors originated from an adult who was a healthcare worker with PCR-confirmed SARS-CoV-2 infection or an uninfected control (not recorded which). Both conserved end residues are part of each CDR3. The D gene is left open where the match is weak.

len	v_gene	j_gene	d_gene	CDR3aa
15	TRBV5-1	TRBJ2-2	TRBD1	CASSLAAGGAGELFF
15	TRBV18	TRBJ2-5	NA	CASSEQRAAQETQYF
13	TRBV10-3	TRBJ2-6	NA	CAIQVAGANVLTF
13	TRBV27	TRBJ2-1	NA	CASSVLTSNEQFF
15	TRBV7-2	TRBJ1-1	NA	CASTLRGATNTEAFF
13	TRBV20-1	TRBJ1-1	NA	CSAHPPGLTEAFF
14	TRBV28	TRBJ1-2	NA	CASSPPGQIYGYTF
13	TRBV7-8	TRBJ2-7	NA	CASSSSWGGEQYF
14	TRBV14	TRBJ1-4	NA	CASSVASVNEKLFF
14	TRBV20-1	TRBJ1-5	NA	CSARGGSPAQPQHF
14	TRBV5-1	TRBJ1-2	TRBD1	CASSKGQGRYGYTF
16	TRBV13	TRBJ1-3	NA	CASSYSTTSSGNTIYF
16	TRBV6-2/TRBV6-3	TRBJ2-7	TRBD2	CASRTRTSGGPYEQYF
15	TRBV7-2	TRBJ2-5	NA	CASSLRLATQETQYF
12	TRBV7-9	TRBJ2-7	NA	CASSPHGGEQYF
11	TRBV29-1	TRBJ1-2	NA	CSDQVGYGYTF
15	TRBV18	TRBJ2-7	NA	CASSPPWGSSYEQYF
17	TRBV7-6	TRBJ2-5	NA	CASSLGAWPKLQETQYF
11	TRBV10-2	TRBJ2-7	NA	CASSVGYEQYF
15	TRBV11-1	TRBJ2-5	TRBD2	CASSLAGLAGETQYF
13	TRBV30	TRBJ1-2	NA	CAWRWWRNYGYTF
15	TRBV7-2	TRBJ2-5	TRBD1	CASSQDRDHQETQYF
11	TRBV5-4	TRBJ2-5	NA	CASSQQETQYF
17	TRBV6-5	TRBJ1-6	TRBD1	CASSQDRQSSYNSPLHF
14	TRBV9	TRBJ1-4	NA	CASSTFGGGEKLFF
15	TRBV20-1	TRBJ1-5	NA	CSATPNQGPYQPQHF
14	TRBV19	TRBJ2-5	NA	CASSNRGGQETQYF
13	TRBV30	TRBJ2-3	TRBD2	CAWSVRSGGSMNF
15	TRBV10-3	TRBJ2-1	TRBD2	CAISPGLANYNEQFF
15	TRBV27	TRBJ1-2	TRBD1	CASSSRQGQYYGYTF
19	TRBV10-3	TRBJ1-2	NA	CAISEPRSDRNYLNYGYTF
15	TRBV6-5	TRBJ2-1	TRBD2	CASSSAAGGPYEQFF
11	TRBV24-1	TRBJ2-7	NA	CATSDEAAQYF
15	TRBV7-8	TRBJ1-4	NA	CASSTTVATNEKLFF
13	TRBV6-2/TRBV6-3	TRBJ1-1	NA	CASSIRGHTEAFF
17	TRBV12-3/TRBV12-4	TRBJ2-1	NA	CASSSSPGQGAYNEQFF
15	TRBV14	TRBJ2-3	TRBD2	CASSHFLAGTDTQYF
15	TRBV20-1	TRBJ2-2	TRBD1	CSAPRTGSNTGELFF
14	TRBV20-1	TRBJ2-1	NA	CSARQSYRVREQFF
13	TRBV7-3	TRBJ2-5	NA	CASSLTERGTQYF